The rows below give T cell receptor beta chains drawn from one sample of a study of CD8 T cells in Susac syndrome. In TCRdb, the immunoSEQ multiplex PCR reads were re-called with MiXCR into one record per CDR3 protein. The data hold more than 150,000 distinct CDR3 sequences, with over 85% observed a single time. The sequenced sample was CD4+ T cells from PBMCs. These receptors came from a human donor in good health. Both conserved end residues are part of each CDR3. The order of the fields is J gene, V gene, clone size, D gene, CDR3 protein, CDR3 DNA. D genes are given only for firm matches. Not all rows give a size; the values are once, few, many and, for expanded clones, a class.

>TRBJ2-1|TRBV20-1|-|-
CSARVRLRGNSYNEQFF
TGCAGTGCTAGAGTCCGCTTAAGGGGGAACTCCTACAATGAGCAGTTCTTC
>TRBJ1-5|TRBV20-1|few|TRBD1
CSARTGARDQPQHF
TGCAGTGCTAGGACAGGGGCCCGCGATCAGCCCCAGCATTTT
>TRBJ2-5|TRBV28|-|TRBD2
CASSLLAGDASETQYF
TGTGCCAGCAGTCTACTAGCGGGGGACGCGAGTGAGACCCAGTACTTC
>TRBJ2-7|TRBV27|-|-
CASSFQPSSSYEQYF
TGTGCCAGCAGTTTCCAGCCTTCTAGCTCCTACGAGCAGTACTTC
>TRBJ1-1|TRBV20-1|-|-
CSARGRAGIGTEAFF
TGCAGTGCTAGAGGCAGGGCTGGCATCGGCACTGAAGCTTTCTTT
>TRBJ1-1|TRBV29-1|-|-
CSATEAFF
TGCAGCGCCACTGAAGCTTTCTTT
>TRBJ2-5|TRBV20-1|-|TRBD1
CSAGSSGQETQYF
TGCAGTGCTGGGTCTTCGGGACAGGAGACCCAGTACTTC
>TRBJ2-2|TRBV24-1|-|TRBD1
CATSPGGSTGELFF
TGTGCCACCAGCCCAGGGGGCAGTACCGGGGAGCTGTTTTTT
>TRBJ2-2|TRBV7-9|once|-
CASGQANTGELFF
TGTGCCAGCGGTCAGGCGAACACCGGGGAGCTGTTTTTT
>TRBJ1-1|TRBV12-3/TRBV12-4|-|TRBD1
CASRETGDTEAFF
TGTGCCAGCAGAGAAACAGGGGACACTGAAGCTTTCTTT
>TRBJ2-3|TRBV4-3|-|-
CASSQGPQADTQYF
TGCGCCAGCAGCCAGGGGCCACAGGCGGATACGCAGTATTTT
>TRBJ2-3|TRBV3-1|-|TRBD2
CASSPPGGGSTDTQYF
TGTGCCAGCAGCCCACCGGGCGGGGGAAGCACAGATACGCAGTATTTT
>TRBJ2-5|TRBV28|-|-
CASRRIETQYF
TGTGCCAGCAGGAGGATAGAGACCCAGTACTTC
>TRBJ1-5|TRBV5-1|-|-
CASSVDLQQPQHF
TGCGCCAGCAGCGTGGATCTTCAACAGCCCCAGCATTTT
>TRBJ1-5|TRBV15|-|-
CATSRVTGGSAQHF
TGTGCCACCAGCAGAGTCACCGGAGGTTCAGCCCAGCATTTT
>TRBJ2-2|TRBV2|-|-
CASSEMVTTGELFF
TGTGCCAGCAGTGAAATGGTTACCACCGGGGAGCTGTTTTTT
>TRBJ2-1|TRBV5-4|-|-
CASSLEQGDEQFF
TGTGCCAGCAGCTTGGAACAGGGCGATGAGCAGTTCTTC